A selection of T cell receptor beta chains follows, all from one sample in a study of beta chain features in type 1 diabetes. Libraries were prepared by immunoSEQ multiplex PCR; TCRdb keeps only in-frame clonotypes and omits some of them. The table shows roughly 300,000 clones, with around 15% occurring only once. The source material was central memory CD4+ T cells from blood. All receptors derive from a man aged 25-40 years in good health. Both conserved end residues are part of each CDR3. The D gene is left open where the match is weak. Clone size appears in some rows only: once, few, many, or a class for an expanded clone.

j_call	clone_size	v_call	d_call	cdr3_aa	cdr3_nt
TRBJ2-2	few	TRBV7-2	.	CASSLTGKGTGELFF	TGTGCCAGCAGCTTAACGGGAAAGGGCACCGGGGAGCTGTTTTTT
TRBJ1-1	few	TRBV20-1	.	CSASRGAEAFF	TGCAGTGCTAGTAGAGGTGCTGAAGCTTTCTTT
TRBJ1-6	few	TRBV6-1	.	CASSQGRGSSPLHF	TGTGCCAGCAGCCAAGGGAGGGGAAGTTCACCCCTCCACTTT
TRBJ1-1	few	TRBV6-5	.	CASSHPAGLNTEAFF	TGTGCCAGCAGTCACCCTGCAGGGTTGAACACTGAAGCTTTCTTT
TRBJ2-2	.	TRBV5-1	TRBD1	CASSLGPTGGTGELFF	TGCGCCAGCAGCTTGGGTCCAACAGGGGGCACCGGGGAGCTGTTTTTT
TRBJ2-5	few	TRBV4-2	TRBD1	CASSQAPQGVSTQETQYF	TGTGCCAGCAGCCAAGCGCCGCAGGGGGTCTCGACCCAAGAGACCCAGTACTTC
TRBJ2-2	.	TRBV7-2	TRBD1	CASSLGQGTAGELFF	TGTGCCAGCAGCCTCGGACAGGGCACAGCCGGGGAGCTGTTTTTT
TRBJ2-2	few	TRBV18	TRBD1	CASSPGQGYTGELFF	TGTGCCAGCTCACCCGGACAGGGGTACACCGGGGAGCTGTTTTTT
TRBJ1-3	.	TRBV27	.	CASSSLGSGNTIYF	TGTGCCAGCAGTTCACTGGGATCTGGAAACACCATATATTTT
TRBJ2-5	few	TRBV29-1	TRBD1	CSANRGVGETQYF	TGCAGCGCAAACAGGGGAGTCGGAGAGACCCAGTACTTC
TRBJ2-5	few	TRBV10-3	TRBD1	CASSQGVQETQYF	TGTGCCAGCAGTCAGGGGGTCCAAGAGACCCAGTACTTC
TRBJ2-4	few	TRBV5-4	.	CASNSGPGDGAKNIQYF	TGTGCCAGCAACTCCGGGCCAGGGGATGGGGCCAAAAACATTCAGTACTTC
TRBJ2-1	.	TRBV6-1	.	CASGGRSNYNEQFF	TGTGCCAGCGGAGGCAGAAGCAACTACAATGAGCAGTTCTTC
TRBJ1-2	.	TRBV4-3	.	CASSQDWGTPYGYTF	TGCGCCAGCAGCCAAGATTGGGGGACTCCTTATGGCTACACCTTC
TRBJ1-5	.	TRBV7-2	.	CASSGIGDPRKHF	TGTGCCAGCAGTGGGATAGGGGACCCTAGGAAGCATTTT
TRBJ2-2	few	TRBV6-5	TRBD2	CASSPSGGITGELFF	TGTGCCAGCAGTCCAAGCGGGGGAATCACCGGGGAGCTGTTTTTT
TRBJ2-3	.	TRBV5-4	TRBD2	CASTIAGGPTDTQYF	TGTGCCAGCACCATAGCGGGGGGGCCAACAGATACGCAGTATTTT
TRBJ1-3	.	TRBV18	.	CASSPGARRIGNTIYF	TGTGCCAGCTCACCAGGGGCCAGGCGGATTGGAAACACCATATATTTT
TRBJ2-6	.	TRBV5-1	.	CASSDLSGANVLTF	TGCGCCAGCAGCGACCTCTCTGGGGCCAACGTCCTGACTTTC
TRBJ1-4	few	TRBV18	TRBD1	CASSPQKGAGEKLFF	TGTGCCAGCTCACCACAAAAGGGGGCAGGTGAAAAACTGTTTTTT